Below, one TCR beta chain is given with its context. What it binds is not known. No fewer than 5.5 micrograms of total RNA were isolated from every sample. The sample is drawn from a study of blood T cells in healthy people across ages. Study-level results: Strongly correlated with naive T cell percentage was TCR beta diversity. Unsorted PBMCs prevented conclusive naive versus antigen-experienced comparison. It was the long-lived donors that had more naive CD4+ cells and higher diversity than aged donors.

PCR was performed a second time for 7 to 11 cycles using a sample-barcoded 5' primer and a J-beta primer mix. TCRdb used MiXCR to reprocess the 5' RACE reads, holding one entry per CDR3 protein. The data contain about 620,000 distinct CDR3 sequences, 20% to 25% of them singletons. The length of the CDR3 is 16 residues. V lost 6 bases and J 6 bases, leaving 21 bases between the germline ends. The receptor comes from a man in his sixties or seventies in good health. Sequencing was performed on blood. The chain combines TRBV12-3 or TRBV12-4 with TRBJ2-1; D is tentatively TRBD1 or TRBD2 (5 bases each). The CDR3 loop is CASRSSFPGTLNEQFF. The CDR3 bases are TGTGCCAGCAGATCCTCCTTTCCCGGGACCCTCAATGAGCAGTTCTTC.